This T cell receptor (beta chain) was captured by sequencing in a study of shared clonotypes between healthy human individuals. Across the study: CD8 memory received one plate per donor, CD8 naive two, CD4 memory three and CD4 naive three. Study-level results: Shared clonotypes: 4.5% to 6.5% naive CD4, roughly 3.8% naive CD8, less than 2.5% memory CD4, approximately 0.37% memory CD8. Donors were few, which limited the genetic and exposure-history diversity represented.

On this clone: Its target is not known.

Profiling relied on immunoSEQ multiplex PCR, and the TCRdb table lists in-frame clones only, not all of them. The sample yields some 2,000,000 clones, about 95% seen once. Cells designated naive CD8 were CD45RO-negative and were positively selected for CCR7, with terminally differentiated effector memory CD45RA+ cells excluded. Healthy adults negative for HIV, lacking recent acute infections or vaccinations, served as donors. This CDR3 region has 14 residues. V lost 6 bases to trimming and J lost 3 bases; unmatched junction nucleotides: 3. Germline V gives CDR1 SQVTM, CDR2 ANQGSEA. The receptor comes from a man younger than 35 in good health. The material sequenced was naive CD8+ T cells sorted from blood. The V and J genes are TRBV29-1 and TRBJ2-2; TRBD2 agrees at 11 bases. CDR3 nucleotide sequence: TGCAGCGTCAGACTAGCGGGACACACCGGGGAGCTGTTTTTT. This gives the protein CSVRLAGHTGELFF.